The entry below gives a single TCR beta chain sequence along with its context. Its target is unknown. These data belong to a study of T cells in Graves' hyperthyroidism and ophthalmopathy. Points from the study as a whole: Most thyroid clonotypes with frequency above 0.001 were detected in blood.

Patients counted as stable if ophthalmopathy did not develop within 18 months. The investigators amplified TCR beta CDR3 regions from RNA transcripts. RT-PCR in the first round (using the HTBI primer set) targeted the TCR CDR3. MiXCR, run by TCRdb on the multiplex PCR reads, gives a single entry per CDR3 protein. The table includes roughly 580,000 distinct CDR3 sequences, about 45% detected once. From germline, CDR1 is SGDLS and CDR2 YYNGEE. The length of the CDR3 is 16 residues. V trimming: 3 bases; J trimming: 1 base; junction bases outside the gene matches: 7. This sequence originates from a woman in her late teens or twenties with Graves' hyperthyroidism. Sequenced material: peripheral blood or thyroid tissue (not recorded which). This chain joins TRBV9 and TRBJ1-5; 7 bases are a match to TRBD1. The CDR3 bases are TGTGCCAGCAGCGCCGTGACAGGGAGCAGCAATCAGCCCCAGCATTTT. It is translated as CASSAVTGSSNQPQHF.